A selection of T cell receptor beta chains follows, all from one sample in a study of response to subunit inactivated influenza vaccine. TCRdb called the RT-PCR reads again in MiXCR, with one record for every CDR3 protein. Here the sample spans more than 550,000 distinct CDR3 sequences, around 11% being singletons. The sample in question was PBMCs from blood, obtained on the day of vaccination. The receptors here all came from a man aged 45-60 years who received an inactivated influenza vaccine. The CDR3 runs from the conserved cysteine through the conserved F or W. Each record gives: clone size, V gene, J gene, CDR3 protein. Part of the rows lack a size; the others show once, few, many or a class for expanded clones.

clone size: NA; V gene: TRBV3-1; J gene: TRBJ2-4; CDR3 protein: CASSHRLAGGNIQYF
clone size: few; V gene: TRBV11-2; J gene: TRBJ1-2; CDR3 protein: CASSLSRGDVANYGYTF
clone size: NA; V gene: TRBV20-1; J gene: TRBJ2-7; CDR3 protein: CSARDTGGEQYF
clone size: many; V gene: TRBV6-5; J gene: TRBJ2-1; CDR3 protein: CASSYDRDEPGSYNEQFF
clone size: NA; V gene: TRBV4-2; J gene: TRBJ2-2; CDR3 protein: CASSSGGADTDTGELFF
clone size: few; V gene: TRBV20-1; J gene: TRBJ2-5; CDR3 protein: CSALSYPTQYF
clone size: few; V gene: TRBV30; J gene: TRBJ2-7; CDR3 protein: CAWSVSGAYEQYF
clone size: many; V gene: TRBV10-3; J gene: TRBJ1-1; CDR3 protein: CAISDQGGPPEAFF
clone size: NA; V gene: TRBV12-3/TRBV12-4; J gene: TRBJ2-6; CDR3 protein: CASSLGSVSSGANVLTF
clone size: few; V gene: TRBV10-3; J gene: TRBJ2-4; CDR3 protein: CAISQTGGDGKNIQYF
clone size: few; V gene: TRBV24-1; J gene: TRBJ2-4; CDR3 protein: CATSASEGHDKNIQYF
clone size: NA; V gene: TRBV6-2/TRBV6-3; J gene: TRBJ2-4; CDR3 protein: CASRSGVGKNIQYF
clone size: NA; V gene: TRBV18; J gene: TRBJ1-2; CDR3 protein: CASSPLISTKKGLIEGYGYTF
clone size: few; V gene: TRBV29-1; J gene: TRBJ2-7; CDR3 protein: CSTRDRSSYEQYF
clone size: NA; V gene: TRBV5-1; J gene: TRBJ2-2; CDR3 protein: CASSFEEHNTGELFF
clone size: few; V gene: TRBV7-9; J gene: TRBJ1-4; CDR3 protein: CASSVGGVSEKLFF
clone size: few; V gene: TRBV12-3/TRBV12-4; J gene: TRBJ2-1; CDR3 protein: CASSWDEPGNNEQFF
clone size: NA; V gene: TRBV30; J gene: TRBJ1-2; CDR3 protein: CAWEKDRGGGYTF
clone size: few; V gene: TRBV6-1; J gene: TRBJ1-2; CDR3 protein: CATGIDRGNYGYTF
clone size: few; V gene: TRBV6-5; J gene: TRBJ2-3; CDR3 protein: CASSYFNGRAEDTQYF
clone size: few; V gene: TRBV6-5; J gene: TRBJ1-3; CDR3 protein: CASSYSPGPESSGNTIYF
clone size: few; V gene: TRBV6-6; J gene: TRBJ2-7; CDR3 protein: CASRMRSGDEQYF
clone size: few; V gene: TRBV4-3; J gene: TRBJ2-2; CDR3 protein: CASSQPVGQGASGELFF
clone size: many; V gene: TRBV18; J gene: TRBJ1-1; CDR3 protein: CASSPRAGSTYTEAFF
clone size: few; V gene: TRBV6-5; J gene: TRBJ2-1; CDR3 protein: CASSYVGGVSYNEQFF
clone size: NA; V gene: TRBV6-2/TRBV6-3; J gene: TRBJ1-1; CDR3 protein: CASSQGRRTEAFF
clone size: few; V gene: TRBV29-1; J gene: TRBJ1-2; CDR3 protein: CSVGTGPNYGYTF
clone size: few; V gene: TRBV11-2; J gene: TRBJ2-2; CDR3 protein: CASRPLAAARIGELFF
clone size: NA; V gene: TRBV7-2; J gene: TRBJ2-7; CDR3 protein: CASSSGSGRASEQYF
clone size: NA; V gene: TRBV4-3; J gene: TRBJ2-7; CDR3 protein: CASSQASTGSYEQYF
clone size: NA; V gene: TRBV7-2; J gene: TRBJ2-7; CDR3 protein: CASRFIPGQGADEQYF
clone size: few; V gene: TRBV11-2; J gene: TRBJ2-4; CDR3 protein: CASSSTVGPRGNIQYF